A selection of T cell receptor beta chains follows, all from one sample in a study of tumor and adjacent non-tumor tissue in lung cancer. One entry per CDR3 protein results from TCRdb running MiXCR on the multiplex PCR reads. The data contain roughly 81,000 distinct CDR3 sequences, roughly 70% of them singletons. Sequencing was done on a sample of lung tumor tissue. The receptors originated from a woman aged 65 to 85 with non-small cell lung cancer. Both conserved end residues are part of each CDR3. D genes are given only for firm matches. For some rows the clone size is stated as once, few or many, or as a class when expanded; others skip it.

abundance | j_gene | d_gene | v_gene | CDR3nt | CDR3aa
NA | TRBJ2-2 | NA | TRBV29-1 | TGCAGCGTTAGGACCTCTTTGGGAACCGGGGAGCTGTTTTTT | CSVRTSLGTGELFF
NA | TRBJ1-1 | TRBD1 | TRBV6-1 | TGTGCCAGCAGTGGACGGACAGGGTGCTTCAAGAACACTGAAGCTTTCTTT | CASSGRTGCFKNTEAFF
NA | TRBJ2-1 | NA | TRBV4-1 | TGCGCCAGCAGCCATGATCTAGAGCTAGCAGCGACTCACAATAAGCAGTTCTTT | CASSHDLELAATHNKQFF
NA | TRBJ2-1 | TRBD2 | TRBV29-1 | TGCAGCGTTGAAGATTGTCTAGCGGCCGACAATGAGGAGTTCTTC | CSVEDCLAADNEEFF
many | TRBJ1-2 | NA | TRBV14 | TGTGCCAGCAGCCAAGCTCGCAGCTATGGCTACACCTTC | CASSQARSYGYTF
NA | TRBJ1-5 | NA | TRBV20-1 | TGCAGTGCTATAGAATTGGGGGGGACATGGAGCAATCAGCCCCAGCATTTT | CSAIELGGTWSNQPQHF
NA | TRBJ1-1 | NA | TRBV6-1 | TGTGCCAGTATCAGCCAAGCCGGCGAGAACACTGAAGCTTTCTTT | CASISQAGENTEAFF
NA | TRBJ2-1 | TRBD1 | TRBV7-8 | TGTGCTAGCAGCTTCCAGACAGGGGGGTCGGGCAATGAGCAGTTCTTC | CASSFQTGGSGNEQFF
many | TRBJ2-3 | NA | TRBV29-1 | TGCAGCGTTGGCTGGCCAGATACGCAGTATTTT | CSVGWPDTQYF
NA | TRBJ1-2 | NA | TRBV5-4 | TGTGACAGCAGCTTGCTTGCGGAGGGACTGATCTGTGACTACACCTTC | CDSSLLAEGLICDYTF
NA | TRBJ2-5 | NA | TRBV6-6 | TGTACCAGCAGTTACCGAGGCAACTCGGACCGGGAGACCCAGTACTTC | CTSSYRGNSDRETQYF
NA | TRBJ2-1 | TRBD2 | TRBV30 | TGTGCCTGGAGTAGGGAGGGATCATACAATGAGCAGTTCTTC | CAWSREGSYNEQFF
NA | TRBJ2-7 | TRBD2 | TRBV29-1 | TGCAGCATTGAAGATAATCGGTCTAGCGGGAGCCACGAGCAATACTTC | CSIEDNRSSGSHEQYF
many | TRBJ2-3 | TRBD2 | TRBV20-1 | TGCAGTGCCGCAGCGGGAGGGCCCTTGGATACGCAGTATTTT | CSAAAGGPLDTQYF
NA | TRBJ2-7 | NA | TRBV7-9 | TGTGCCAGCAGCGCGGGTGGAGAGGAGTACTTC | CASSAGGEEYF
NA | TRBJ2-3 | NA | TRBV6-6 | TGTGCCAGCAGCTACATCCGGGAGCCGACAGATACACAGTATTTT | CASSYIREPTDTQYF
NA | TRBJ2-2 | TRBD1 | TRBV2 | TGTGCCAGCACCCGCTGGACAGGGGAAGATACCGGGGAGCTGTTTTTT | CASTRWTGEDTGELFF
many | TRBJ2-1 | NA | TRBV5-1 | TGCGCCAGCGGAGACCGGGACTCCTTCGATGAGCAGTTCTTC | CASGDRDSFDEQFF
few | TRBJ2-7 | NA | TRBV15 | TGTGCCACCAGCAAGAGTTGGGATTTCTACGAGCAGTACTTC | CATSKSWDFYEQYF
NA | TRBJ2-5 | NA | TRBV29-1 | TGCAGTCACCGGGAGCGCAGTCGACCCCAAGAGACCCAGTACTTC | CSHRERSRPQETQYF
NA | TRBJ1-5 | NA | TRBV20-1 | TGCAGTGCTAGCGAACCGAGGGGGGGGGGCAATCAGCCCCAGCATTTT | CSASEPRGGGNQPQHF
once | TRBJ1-2 | NA | TRBV6-5 | TGTGCCAGCAGTTTCCTCTGGGGCGGTACTAACTATGGCTACACCTTC | CASSFLWGGTNYGYTF
many | TRBJ1-5 | NA | TRBV20-1 | TGCAGTGTAAAAGGTCCGATAAATCAGCCCCAGCATTTT | CSVKGPINQPQHF
NA | TRBJ2-5 | TRBD2 | TRBV28 | TGTGTCAGCAGTCCGCTAGCGGGAGTGGGTGAGACCCGGTACTTC | CVSSPLAGVGETRYF
NA | TRBJ1-2 | NA | TRBV29-1 | TGCAACGCTACTCCTCGAACAAACGGCTACACCTTC | CNATPRTNGYTF
few | TRBJ1-2 | NA | TRBV25-1 | TGTGCCAGCAGGGACCCTAACTATGGCTACACCTTC | CASRDPNYGYTF
NA | TRBJ2-2 | NA | TRBV29-1 | TGCAGCGTTGGTGTGTTGAACACCGAGGAGCTGTTTTTC | CSVGVLNTEELFF
NA | TRBJ1-4 | TRBD1 | TRBV5-4 | TGTGCCAGCAGCTTGGCGCCAATGTTCGATAAGACAGGGGTGGAAAGACTATTTTTT | CASSLAPMFDKTGVERLFF
NA | TRBJ1-1 | NA | TRBV6-2/TRBV6-3 | TGTGCCAGCAGTTACGATGAGGCAACCGAGGAAGCTTTCTTT | CASSYDEATEEAFF
NA | TRBJ2-2 | TRBD2 | TRBV28 | TGTACCAGCAGTTTCCCCTTATCTTGGACTAGCGGGATTTCCGCAAGGGAGCTGTTTTTT | CTSSFPLSWTSGISARELFF
NA | TRBJ2-7 | NA | TRBV29-1 | TGCAGCGTTTACCTCTCCGAGGCTGTGGGCTCCTACGAGCAGTACTTC | CSVYLSEAVGSYEQYF
NA | TRBJ2-3 | NA | TRBV10-2 | TGCACCAGCAGGATATCGGGCCTCGCGACAGATACGCAGTATTTT | CTSRISGLATDTQYF
many | TRBJ2-2 | TRBD2 | TRBV10-1 | TGCGCCAGCAGTGACGGGGGGTTGGCCGGGGAGCTGTTTTTT | CASSDGGLAGELFF
once | TRBJ1-4 | NA | TRBV12-3/TRBV12-4 | TGTGCCAGAAGTTGGACATCAGCTAATGAAAAACTGTTTTTT | CARSWTSANEKLFF
many | TRBJ1-1 | NA | TRBV6-2/TRBV6-3 | TGTGCCAGCTCATCGCCCATGAATACTGAAGCTTTCTTT | CASSSPMNTEAFF
few | TRBJ1-5 | NA | TRBV20-1 | TGCAGTGCTAGAGATCTTAGTCAGCCCCAGCATTTT | CSARDLSQPQHF
many | TRBJ2-7 | NA | TRBV5-5 | TGTGCCAGCAGCTTGGGGGGCTACGAGCAGTACTTC | CASSLGGYEQYF
NA | TRBJ2-3 | TRBD1 | TRBV12-3/TRBV12-4 | TGTGCTAGCAGTCTGAACAGGGGGCAGTCAGATACGCAGTATTTT | CASSLNRGQSDTQYF
NA | TRBJ2-7 | TRBD2 | TRBV30 | TGTGCCTGGAGGCCGGGACTAGCGGGTTATTACGAGCAGTACTTC | CAWRPGLAGYYEQYF
NA | TRBJ2-1 | TRBD2 | TRBV7-3 | TGTGCCAGCAGCCCGGGACTAGGGGATTGGCAGTTCTTC | CASSPGLGDWQFF
few | TRBJ2-5 | NA | TRBV4-1 | TGCACCAGCAGCCGTCAAGGATCTTCCGAGACCCAGTACTTC | CTSSRQGSSETQYF
NA | TRBJ2-1 | NA | TRBV28 | TGTGCCAGCAGTTTGGGCCCCAGTAGTTCGAATGAGCAGTTCTTC | CASSLGPSSSNEQFF
NA | TRBJ2-7 | NA | TRBV6-2/TRBV6-3 | TGTGCCAGCAGGGGGCGGAACTATGGGCAGTACTTC | CASRGRNYGQYF
few | TRBJ1-2 | NA | TRBV11-1 | TGTGGCAGTCATTCGGGAGTTGGCTATGGCTACACCTTC | CGSHSGVGYGYTF
NA | TRBJ1-2 | TRBD1 | TRBV29-1 | TGCAGCATCATGACAGGGGAGGCAGGATTCGCCTATGGCTACACCTTC | CSIMTGEAGFAYGYTF
NA | TRBJ2-7 | NA | TRBV12-3/TRBV12-4 | TGTGCCAGCAGTCCCGAGGGCAGACCATCCTACGAGCAGTATTTC | CASSPEGRPSYEQYF